This TCR beta chain comes out of a study of T cell responses to AZD1222 COVID-19 vaccine. Method: immunoSEQ multiplex PCR; TCRdb's copy keeps in-frame clones and lacks some. The data hold around 100,000 clones, with about 90% observed a single time. The source was peripheral blood, collected on day 0 of AZD1222 vaccination. The TCR comes from an adult in good health.

The CDR3 DNA reads TGTGCCAGCAGCTTGTCCGGGACAGGGCGAGGGCGGAACACTGAAGCTTTCTTT. Residues: CASSLSGTGRGRNTEAFF. The chain joins TRBV7-8 to TRBJ1-1; 9 nucleotides agree with TRBD1. V trimming: 3 bases; J trimming: 1 base; junction bases outside the gene matches: 12. Germline CDR1 reads SGHVS; CDR2 reads FQNEAQ. This CDR3 contains 18 residues.